The 32 T cell receptor beta chains below come from one sample, sequenced in a study of blood T cells in healthy people across ages. The second PCR ran about 6 to 12 cycles with a sample-barcoded 5' primer and J-beta primers. TCRdb ran MiXCR on the 5' RACE reads and lists one entry per CDR3 protein. The table lists some 900,000 distinct CDR3 sequences, under 30% of them singletons. The sequenced material came from blood. All receptors come from a woman aged 80 or over in good health.

This clonotype has ten or more counts. This sequence joins TRBV5-1 and TRBJ2-1; 8 nucleotides line up with TRBD2. The V gene's germline CDR1 is SGHRS and CDR2 YFSETQ. The CDR3 contains 18 residues. The V and J ends lost 0 bases and 2 bases, in that order; junction bases with no gene match: 10. The CDR3 bases are TGCGCCAGCAGCTTGGCCCCCCCCACTAGCGGCCCCTACAATGAGCAGTTCTTC. As protein: CASSLAPPTSGPYNEQFF.

This clonotype was recorded a few times. The chain combines TRBV2 with TRBJ2-2; TRBD1 matches 8 bases. The CDR3 is 14 amino acids. V lost 6 bases and J lost 6; bases outside the gene matches: 6. Looked up from germline, CDR1 is SNHLY and CDR2 is FYNNEI. The CDR3 here is CASSPTGVAGELFF. The CDR3 DNA reads as TGTGCCAGCAGCCCGACAGGGGTTGCCGGGGAGCTGTTTTTT.

The chain joins TRBV30 to TRBJ2-2; no clear D. CDR1 and CDR2 (germline): GTSNPN, SVGIG (reference sequence). This CDR3 has 12 residues. V was pared by 3 bases and J by 5 bases, with 7 bases between. The CDR3 sequence: CAWRDFTGELFF. CDR3 DNA: TGTGCCTGGAGGGATTTTACCGGGGAGCTGTTTTTT.

The V call is TRBV7-2, the J call TRBJ2-7; possible D gene TRBD2, 6 bases. This CDR3 comprises 14 residues. The V end was cut by 4 bases, the J end by 2 bases, with 12 bases between. Germline assignment: CDR1 SGHTA and CDR2 FQGNSA. The CDR3 bases are TGTGCCAGCAGCTGGGGACTGACCGCCTACGAGCAGTACTTC. Translating gives CASSWGLTAYEQYF.

This clonotype appeared many times. The chain links TRBV7-6 to TRBJ2-5, with D possibly matching TRBD1 (7 bases). The CDR3 loop spans 16 amino acids. Looked up from germline, CDR1 is SGHVS and CDR2 is FNYEAQ. V was clipped by 3 bases and J by 1 base, with 15 bases between them. The CDR3 coding sequence is TGTGCCAGCAGCTTCAGGGGGGCGGGGTTCCAAGAGACCCAGTACTTC. It translates to CASSFRGAGFQETQYF.

On this clonotype: This sequence may be a read error, since a much larger clone differs from it by one base. This chain joins TRBV24-1 and TRBJ2-5; D not certain. The CDR3 has 12 amino acids. In germline, CDR1 is KGHDR, CDR2 SFDVKD. Trimming removed 2 bases at V and 11 bases at J, with 11 bases between. For the CDR3, the DNA is TGTGCCACCAGTGATTCTTTCAATGAGCAGTACTTC. This translates into CATSDSFNEQYF.

Of note for this clonotype: One end of the junction varies from germline; a read error may be responsible. The V and J genes are TRBV28 and TRBJ2-7; D uncertain. Germline V gene sequence: CDR1 MDHEN, CDR2 SYDVKM. This CDR3 has 10 amino acids. In DNA form, the CDR3 reads TGTGCCGGCAGCATTTATGAGCAGTACTTC. Its translation: CAGSIYEQYF.

This clonotype was counted at least ten times. The chain couples TRBV5-8 to TRBJ1-5, with 8 bases lining up with TRBD1. Germline trimming cut 0 bases from V and 7 bases from J; bases unmatched to any gene: 3. The CDR3 covers 14 residues. Germline V gene sequence: CDR1 SGHTS, CDR2 YDEGEE. The DNA of the CDR3 is TGTGCCAGCAGCTTGGGGAACAGGGGGCAGCCCCAGCATTTT. Residues: CASSLGNRGQPQHF. Supplemented by reference TRBV5-8 and TRBJ1-5, the full variable domain reads EAGVTQSPTHLIKTRGQQATLRCSPISGHTSVYWYQQALGLGLQFLLWYDEGEERNRGNFPPRFSGRQFPNYSSELNVNALELEDSALYLCASSLGNRGQPQHFGDGTRLSIL.

Note on this clonotype: A read error may be the cause here, since a much bigger clone is one base away. The chain carries TRBV5-1 and TRBJ2-1; 7 nucleotides match TRBD2. The CDR3 runs 14 residues. V shed 3 bases, J shed 6 bases, and the junction held 6 bases outside the gene matches. CDR1 is SGHRS and CDR2 is YFSETQ in the germline V gene. This CDR3 reads CASSWSSGTNEQFF. The DNA for the CDR3 is TGCGCCAGCAGCTGGAGCAGCGGGACCAATGAGCAGTTCTTC.

The CDR3 protein is CASSLSRGEGSGANVLTF. CDR3 nucleotides: TGCGCCAGCAGCTTGAGTCGGGGCGAGGGGTCTGGGGCCAACGTCCTGACTTTC. The chain combines TRBV5-1 with TRBJ2-6; D might be TRBD1 or TRBD2, each matching 5 bases. Germline-derived CDR1 and CDR2 are SGHRS and YFSETQ. V lost 1 base and J lost 1, with 15 bases in between. The CDR3 length is 18 residues.

This chain uses TRBV7-3 with TRBJ2-7; TRBD1 might be the D (5 bases). V was clipped by 6 bases and J by 0 bases, with 9 bases between them. The CDR3 spans 13 residues. The germline V gene has CDR1 SGHTA and CDR2 FQGTGA. CDR3 sequence: CASRPTDSYEQYF. The CDR3, as DNA: TGTGCCAGCAGGCCGACAGACTCCTACGAGCAGTACTTC.

The chain links TRBV9 to TRBJ2-7; the D is unclear. The V end was cut by 0 bases, the J end by 0 bases, with 10 bases between. This CDR3 is built from 15 residues. The germline V gene has CDR1 SGDLS and CDR2 YYNGEE. This chain's CDR3 is CASSVGWAASYEQYF. The CDR3 bases are TGTGCCAGCAGCGTAGGGTGGGCGGCCTCCTACGAGCAGTACTTC.

This clonotype was found a few times. The rearrangement links TRBV6-1 to TRBJ2-2, with 12 bases aligning to TRBD2. Per germline, CDR1 MNHNS and CDR2 SASEGT. The CDR3 has 16 amino acids. Trimming removed 7 bases from V and 4 bases from J; junction bases left unmatched: 7. In DNA, the CDR3 is TGTGCCAGCAACTCCGGACTAGCGGGGATCACCGGGGAGCTGTTTTTT. Its protein product is CASNSGLAGITGELFF.

A note on this clonotype: Since a much larger clone is just one base distant, this may be a read error. V and J are TRBV2 and TRBJ2-7; weak D call: TRBD2 (5 bases). CDR3 size: 13 residues. The germline V gene encodes CDR1 SNHLY and CDR2 FYNNEI. The CDR3 DNA reads as TGTGCCAGCAGTGAGGCTAGCACCTACGGGCAGTACTTC. Its protein product is CASSEASTYGQYF.

This clonotype has a count of ten or more. The V gene is TRBV20-1, the J gene TRBJ2-1, with 10 bases matching TRBD2. The length of the CDR3 is 16 residues. The V gene end was trimmed by 0 bases and the J gene end by 4 bases; junction bases not matched to a gene: 6. The germline V gene encodes CDR1 DFQATT and CDR2 SNEGSKA (reference sequence). The CDR3 DNA follows: TGCAGTGCTAGAGATGTTAGCGGGGGGACTTACAATGAGCAGTTCTTC. Amino acids: CSARDVSGGTYNEQFF.

Many counts were recorded for this clonotype. This chain uses TRBV5-6 with TRBJ1-2, with 7 bases aligning to TRBD1. V was pared by 4 bases and J by 3 bases, with 6 bases of the junction left unmatched. The germline CDR1 and CDR2 sequences are SGHDT and YYEEEE. The CDR3 has 14 residues. The CDR3 sequence is CASSPIGQDYGYTF. As DNA, the CDR3 is TGTGCCAGCAGCCCGATAGGACAGGACTATGGCTACACCTTC.

The V call is TRBV20-1, the J call TRBJ1-4, with D uncertain. In germline, CDR1 is DFQATT, CDR2 SNEGSKA (reference sequence). Trimming took off 0 bases at V and 1 base at J, with 6 bases between the two ends. The CDR3 has 14 residues. The CDR3 reads CSARDPRTNEKLFF. CDR3 DNA: TGCAGTGCTAGAGATCCTAGAACTAATGAAAAACTGTTTTTT.

This clonotype was seen ten or more times. The rearrangement links TRBV20-1 to TRBJ2-5; 7 nucleotides line up with TRBD1. The V and J ends lost 4 bases and 2 bases, in that order; junction bases with no gene match: 7. The CDR3 length is 14 residues. In germline, CDR1 is DFQATT, CDR2 SNEGSKA (reference sequence). CDR3 loop: CSATNPGQQETQYF. CDR3 coding DNA: TGCAGTGCTACCAACCCGGGACAGCAAGAGACCCAGTACTTC.

This chain connects TRBV14 to TRBJ1-5; D ambiguous. Germline V gene sequence: CDR1 SGHDN, CDR2 FVKESK. The CDR3 spans 13 residues. Trimming shortened V by 3 bases and J by 11 bases, and 14 bases separated the two germline ends. The CDR3, as DNA: TGTGCCAGCAGCCAGAAGGATGGTAGCACCCAGCATTTT. Its protein product is CASSQKDGSTQHF.

This clonotype was seen at least ten times. The gene calls are TRBV15 and TRBJ1-2; D is unresolved. CDR1 LNHNV and CDR2 YYDKDF come from the germline V gene (reference sequence). The CDR3 contains 14 residues. V was trimmed by 0 bases and J by 3 bases, leaving 8 bases between them. CDR3 residues: CATSREQAYYGYTF. The CDR3 coding sequence is TGTGCCACCAGCAGAGAGCAGGCATACTATGGCTACACCTTC.

This clonotype was seen ten or more times. The rearrangement links TRBV27 to TRBJ2-1; D unclear. The germline CDR1 and CDR2 sequences are MNHEY and SMNVEV (reference sequence). Trimming took off 4 bases at V and 2 bases at J, with 9 bases between the two ends. The CDR3 covers 14 residues. The DNA for the CDR3 is TGTGCCAGCAGTTCGGCGTGGCCCTACAATGAGCAGTTCTTC. Translation: CASSSAWPYNEQFF.

This chain uses TRBV20-1 with TRBJ2-2; D is unresolved. Trimming left V 1 base short and J 3 bases short, with 9 bases between. This CDR3 contains 14 residues. Germline CDR1 and CDR2: DFQATT and SNEGSKA (reference sequence). The CDR3 loop reads CSARVTPHTGELFF. In DNA, the CDR3 is TGCAGTGCTAGAGTAACTCCCCACACCGGGGAGCTGTTTTTT.

On this clonotype itself: Since the CDR3 does not end with the conserved phenylalanine or tryptophan, this likely comes from a read error. No DNA is shown, since the ends of the CDR3 on it are uncertain; the CDR3 is the one TCRdb lists. The chain has TRBV7-9 and TRBJ2-1; TRBD2 is the table's D call and was not checked against the DNA. The CDR3 spans 18 residues, counting both ends. Germline V gene lookup returns CDR1 SEHNR and CDR2 FQNEAQ (reference sequence). The CDR3 loop reads CASSLVTSGGRPYNEQLP.

In this sample, this clonotype turned up a few times. This chain joins TRBV6-5 and TRBJ2-7; D is uncertain. Germline CDR1 MNHEY, CDR2 SVGAGI. The CDR3 consists of 14 residues. Trimming took off 5 bases at V and 6 bases at J, with 17 bases between the two ends. The CDR3 protein is CASSPGVLGGEQYF. DNA of the CDR3: TGTGCCAGCAGTCCGGGTGTATTGGGTGGCGAGCAGTACTTC.

This clonotype appeared many times. The V and J genes are TRBV6-1 and TRBJ2-3; 7 bases are a match to TRBD1. CDR1 and CDR2 from the germline V gene are MNHNS and SASEGT. The V and J ends lost 7 bases and 2 bases, in that order; junction bases with no gene match: 6. The CDR3 totals 14 residues. CDR3 nucleotides: TGTGCCAGCATGAGGGGGCGGGTCACAGATACGCAGTATTTT. Translating gives CASMRGRVTDTQYF.

The chain uses TRBV18 and TRBJ2-3; weak D call: TRBD2 (6 bases). Germline CDR1 KGHSH, CDR2 LQKENI. The CDR3 is 15 residues long. Trimming removed 7 bases at V and 1 base at J, with 15 bases between. The CDR3 region has the DNA TGTGCCAGCTTCACCGTCGGGGGTGGCACAGATACGCAGTATTTT. As protein: CASFTVGGGTDTQYF.

A remark on this clonotype: The junction departs from the called germline gene at one end, perhaps through a read error. The V and J genes are TRBV5-1 and TRBJ1-1; D remains unclear. Germline CDR1 reads SGHRS; CDR2 reads YFSETQ. This CDR3 has 13 amino acids. The CDR3 region has the DNA TGCGCCAGCAGCCTAGGTACGAACACTGGAGCTTTCTTT. This sequence encodes CASSLGTNTGAFF.

This clonotype was detected a few times. The V call is TRBV2, the J call TRBJ1-1; perhaps TRBD1 as D (5 bases). This CDR3 has 11 residues. V lost 9 bases and J 3 bases, leaving 8 bases between the germline ends. Germline V gene data show CDR1 as SNHLY and CDR2 as FYNNEI. The CDR3 bases are TGTGCCAGTTCGGGGGACACTGAAGCTTTCTTT. Protein: CASSGDTEAFF.

This clonotype was picked up many times. The chain couples TRBV20-1 to TRBJ2-3; possible D gene TRBD2, 5 bases. The germline V and J ends were trimmed by 3 bases and 4 bases, with 17 bases remaining between them. This CDR3 has 15 amino acids. CDR1 and CDR2 from the germline V gene are DFQATT and SNEGSKA (reference sequence). Written as DNA, the CDR3 is TGCAGTGCTAGGGATTACGAAGGGAGCCCAGATACGCAGTATTTT. Translating gives CSARDYEGSPDTQYF.

The sample holds many counts of this clonotype. The CDR3 reads CSANAGTGGEYGYTF. Written as DNA, the CDR3 is TGCAGTGCTAATGCCGGGACAGGGGGGGAGTATGGCTACACCTTC. This sequence joins TRBV20-1 and TRBJ1-2; 11 bases line up with TRBD1. The CDR3 is 15 residues long. The germline V gene has CDR1 DFQATT and CDR2 SNEGSKA (reference sequence). The V gene end was trimmed by 4 bases and the J gene end by 5 bases; junction bases not matched to a gene: 9.

Ten or more counts support this clonotype. The rearrangement uses TRBV2 and TRBJ1-2; D not resolved. The CDR3 is made up of 14 amino acids. Germline-derived CDR1 and CDR2 are SNHLY and FYNNEI. The V and J ends lost 6 bases and 2 bases respectively, with 13 bases between them. CDR3 nucleotide sequence: TGTGCCAGCAGCCCCGAAGGGCGGAACTATGGCTACACCTTC. This sequence encodes CASSPEGRNYGYTF. Looking up the rest from reference TRBV2 and TRBJ1-2 gives the full variable domain: EPEVTQTPSHQVTQMGQEVILRCVPISNHLYFYWYRQILGQKVEFLVSFYNNEISEKSEIFDDQFSVERPDGSNFTLKIRSTKLEDSAMYFCASSPEGRNYGYTFGSGTRLTVV.

This clonotype has at least ten counts. V and J are TRBV19 and TRBJ2-3, with TRBD1 matching over 9 bases. Germline CDR1 reads LNHDA; CDR2 reads SQIVND (reference sequence). This CDR3 has 15 amino acids. J gave up 5 bases and V 0 bases, and 3 bases lay outside the gene matches. Written as DNA, the CDR3 is TGTGCCAGTAGTATAGAGGGACAGGGTATAGATACGCAGTATTTT. Its protein is CASSIEGQGIDTQYF.